This TCR beta chain comes out of a study of spatial heterogeneity in lung cancer. Study context: The library had UMIs, and each TCR and UMI pair averaged more than ten raw reads.

Time point indicated: blood at routine non-recurrence follow-up after resection. Per germline, CDR1 SNHLY and CDR2 FYNNEI. J lost 5 bases, V lost 7 bases, and 9 bases had no gene match. CDR3 length equals 14 residues. This clonotype was found many times. Each CDR3 protein is one row after TCRdb ran MiXCR on the 5' RACE reads. The sample lists tens of thousands of distinct CDR3 sequences, 10% to 15% seen once, with roughly a third in the top ten. This receptor was identified in a male donor with early-stage non-small cell lung cancer. This rearrangement joins TRBV2 to TRBJ2-3; 7 nucleotides agree with TRBD2. The source was PBMCs, collected at follow-up. Written as DNA, the CDR3 is TGTGCCAGCATAAGGGAGCGGGGAGTAGATACGCAGTATTTT. It encodes CASIRERGVDTQYF.